Following are 26 T cell receptor beta chains from one sample sequenced in a study of blood T cell repertoires in COVID-19. Data came from immunoSEQ multiplex PCR; TCRdb stores just in-frame clones and leaves some out. The sample shows 130,000 to 150,000 clones, roughly 80% of them seen only once. The sample taken for sequencing was PBMCs or T cells enriched from blood (not recorded which). The receptor set was obtained from a woman aged 40 to 50 who had recovered from COVID-19.

This clone was seen only once. The V call is TRBV2, the J call TRBJ1-5; TRBD1 matches at 10 bases. The CDR3 length is 16 residues. The V segment lost 0 bases and the J segment 10 bases; nucleotides outside the gene matches: 9. Germline values: CDR1 SNHLY, CDR2 FYNNEI. CDR3 bases: TGTGCCAGCAGTGAAGCGCTTGGGACAGGGGAAGGACCCCAGCATTTT. Its protein is CASSEALGTGEGPQHF.

The chain combines TRBV10-3 with TRBJ1-2, with TRBD1 identical over 10 bases. The CDR3 is 12 residues long. Germline CDR1 and CDR2: ENHRY and SYGVKD. V trimming: 10 bases; J trimming: 6 bases; junction bases outside the gene matches: 5. Here the CDR3 reads CATLGTGDGYTF. CDR3 nucleotide sequence: TGTGCCACGCTAGGGACAGGGGATGGCTACACCTTC.

The CDR3 region has the DNA TGTGCCAGTAGTATATCGGGGGACCCAAACTATGGCTACACCTTC. It translates to CASSISGDPNYGYTF. The rearrangement links TRBV19 to TRBJ1-2; tentatively, D is TRBD1 (5 bases). The CDR3 length is 15 residues. The germline V gene has CDR1 LNHDA and CDR2 SQIVND (reference sequence). Trimming took off 2 bases at V and 2 bases at J, with 12 bases between the two ends. Variable domain in full (rest from reference TRBV19 and TRBJ1-2): DGGITQSPKYLFRKEGQNVTLSCEQNLNHDAMYWYRQDPGQGLRLIYYSQIVNDFQKGDIAEGYSVSREKKESFPLTVTSAQKNPTAFYLCASSISGDPNYGYTFGSGTRLTVV.

About this clone: In the same sample, other DNA sequences code for this CDR3. The gene calls are TRBV9 and TRBJ1-1; the D is unclear. V was pared by 4 bases and J by 1 base, with 11 bases between. The CDR3 is 14 residues long. Germline CDR1 is SGDLS and CDR2 is YYNGEE. This CDR3 is CASSPLTGNTEAFF. CDR3 in DNA: TGTGCCAGCAGCCCCCTGACGGGGAACACTGAAGCTTTCTTT. The complete variable domain, with remaining parts taken from reference TRBV9 and TRBJ1-1, reads DSGVTQTPKHLITATGQRVTLRCSPRSGDLSVYWYQQSLDQGLQFLIQYYNGEERAKGNILERFSAQQFPDLHSELNLSSLELGDSALYFCASSPLTGNTEAFFGQGTRLTVV.

The chain recombines TRBV7-9 with TRBJ2-1; 10 bases match TRBD2. Germline V gives CDR1 SEHNR, CDR2 FQNEAQ (reference sequence). V trimming: 4 bases; J trimming: 8 bases; junction bases outside the gene matches: 11. CDR3 length: 16 amino acids. CDR3 nucleotide sequence: TGTGCCAGCAGCTCTCCTGGGCTAGCGGGGGAACATGAGCAGTTCTTC. It is translated as CASSSPGLAGEHEQFF.

The rearrangement links TRBV3-1 (or the pseudogene TRBV3-2) to TRBJ1-2; D is ambiguous. The CDR3 has 15 residues. Germline V lookup: CDR1 LGHDT, CDR2 YNNKEL (reference sequence). Between the trimmed V and J ends, which lost 0 bases and 0 bases, there was a span of 8 bases. This chain's CDR3 is CASSQERVTNYGYTF. The CDR3 bases are TGTGCCAGCAGCCAAGAGAGGGTTACTAACTATGGCTACACCTTC.

The CDR3 coding sequence is TGTGCCAGCAGCCCAGGGATCACAACTAATGAAAAACTGTTTTTT. Residues: CASSPGITTNEKLFF. The gene calls are TRBV7-8 and TRBJ1-4; TRBD1 is a possible D gene (5 bases). The ends were cut back, 5 bases at V and 0 bases at J, with 10 bases in the middle. The CDR3 is made up of 15 amino acids. Per germline, CDR1 SGHVS and CDR2 FQNEAQ.

This chain joins TRBV27 and TRBJ1-5; no firm D call. This CDR3 comprises 15 residues. Germline CDR1 MNHEY, CDR2 SMNVEV (reference sequence). V lost 6 bases and J lost 2, with 14 bases in between. The CDR3 nucleotides read TGTGCCAGCAGACCCGGGAGGGTCCGCAATCAGCCCCAGCATTTT. Translated: CASRPGRVRNQPQHF.

The chain carries TRBV13 and TRBJ2-1; 8 bases are a match to TRBD1. Trimming took 5 bases from V and 4 from J; bases not matched to a gene: 7. This CDR3 is 15 amino acids long. CDR1 PRHDT and CDR2 FYEKMQ come from the germline V gene (reference sequence). CDR3 amino acids: CASSPRGQGYNEQFF. CDR3 DNA: TGTGCCAGCAGCCCCAGAGGACAGGGTTACAATGAGCAGTTCTTC.

V usage is TRBV25-1 and J usage is TRBJ1-2; the D gene is possibly TRBD1 (5 bases). CDR1 MGHDK and CDR2 SYGVNS come from the germline V gene. The CDR3 totals 13 residues. V was cut by 5 bases and J by 7 bases, with 14 bases left in between. As DNA, the CDR3 is TGTGCCAGCAGTCCCCGATCGGGGGGTGGCTACACCTTC. Translation: CASSPRSGGGYTF.

Only a few counts were recorded for this clone. The chain has TRBV20-1 and TRBJ2-3; possibly TRBD2 for D (5 bases). CDR3 size: 15 residues. The ends were cut back, 3 bases at V and 6 bases at J, with 19 bases in the middle. Germline lookup yields CDR1 DFQATT and CDR2 SNEGSKA (reference sequence). CDR3 residues: CSASINGSFSDTQYF. DNA for the CDR3: TGCAGTGCTAGTATCAATGGGAGTTTTAGCGATACGCAGTATTTT.

This rearrangement joins TRBV30 to TRBJ1-1, with D unclear. Trimming left V 0 bases short and J 1 base short, with 12 bases between. Germline assignment: CDR1 GTSNPN and CDR2 SVGIG (reference sequence). This CDR3 has 15 residues. CDR3 nucleotide sequence: TGTGCCTGGAGTGTCTCAGGCAGCAAGAACACTGAAGCTTTCTTT. Amino acid sequence: CAWSVSGSKNTEAFF. The full variable domain, completed using reference TRBV30 and TRBJ1-1, is SQTIHQWPATLVQPVGSPLSLECTVEGTSNPNLYWYRQAAGRGLQLLFYSVGIGQISSEVPQNLSASRPQDRQFILSSKKLLLSDSGFYLCAWSVSGSKNTEAFFGQGTRLTVV.

The chain carries TRBV12-3 or TRBV12-4 and TRBJ2-3; D uncertain. The ends were cut back, 5 bases at V and 5 bases at J, with 8 bases in the middle. The CDR3 length is 12 residues. The CDR3 reads CASSRHLDTQYF. The CDR3 nucleotides are TGTGCCAGCAGTAGACACTTAGATACGCAGTATTTT.

The rearrangement uses TRBV5-1 and TRBJ1-2; 7 bases are shared with TRBD1. The CDR3 covers 14 residues. Germline lookup yields CDR1 SGHRS and CDR2 YFSETQ. V lost 4 bases, J lost 4 bases, and 7 bases stayed unmatched. The DNA for the CDR3 is TGCGCCAGCAGCGCGCGACAGGGCCCCTATGGCTACACCTTC. Protein: CASSARQGPYGYTF.

V usage is TRBV29-1 and J usage is TRBJ2-7, with TRBD1 matching 11 bases. CDR3 size: 13 residues. Trimming at V came to 5 bases and at J to 3 bases, leaving 3 bases not matched to a gene. Germline CDR1 and CDR2: SQVTM and ANQGSEA. CDR3: CSVRTGGGYEQYF. The CDR3 DNA reads TGCAGCGTTCGGACAGGGGGCGGCTACGAGCAGTACTTC.

A single count supports this clone. The chain has TRBV19 and TRBJ1-4, with 8 bases that match TRBD1. V gave up 4 bases and J gave up 8 bases; unmatched junction bases: 9. Germline values: CDR1 LNHDA, CDR2 SQIVND (reference sequence). The CDR3 runs to 15 residues. DNA of the CDR3: TGTGCCAGTAGTACCCCAGGGGGCAGCGGGGAAAAACTGTTTTTT. Amino acid sequence: CASSTPGGSGEKLFF.

About this clone itself: Other DNA sequences in this specimen translate into the identical CDR3. This chain joins TRBV5-1 and TRBJ1-2; 7 bases fit TRBD1. The CDR3 runs to 14 residues. The V gene end was trimmed by 0 bases and the J gene end by 8 bases; junction bases not matched to a gene: 7. Germline lookup yields CDR1 SGHRS and CDR2 YFSETQ. CDR3 region: CASSLADRVGGYTF. The CDR3 bases are TGCGCCAGCAGCTTGGCCGACAGGGTCGGCGGCTACACCTTC.

The sample holds a few counts of this clone. This chain links TRBV6-4 with TRBJ2-3, with 11 bases identical to TRBD2. The trim removed 5 bases at V and 3 bases at J, leaving 4 bases unmatched. The CDR3 contains 15 residues. CDR1 is MRHNA and CDR2 is SNTAGT in the germline V gene. CDR3 sequence: CASSLTSGETDTQYF. The DNA for the CDR3 is TGTGCCAGCAGTCTGACTAGCGGGGAGACAGATACGCAGTATTTT.

The chain uses TRBV9 and TRBJ2-3; 7 bases line up with TRBD2. CDR1 and CDR2 (germline): SGDLS, YYNGEE. This CDR3 has 17 residues. V gave up 0 bases and J gave up 1 base; unmatched junction bases: 8. The DNA for the CDR3 is TGTGCCAGCAGCGTAGTGGGAGGGGCTACTGGCACAGATACGCAGTATTTT. Encoded protein: CASSVVGGATGTDTQYF.

This chain joins TRBV5-1 and TRBJ2-5; 7 nucleotides agree with TRBD1. V was pared by 4 bases and J by 2 bases, with 11 bases of the junction left unmatched. The CDR3 contains 16 residues. Germline CDR1 is SGHRS and CDR2 is YFSETQ. The CDR3 is CASSLETGIGQETQYF. Written as DNA, the CDR3 is TGCGCCAGCAGCCTTGAGACAGGGATTGGACAAGAGACCCAGTACTTC.

A single count supports this clone. This chain links TRBV7-3 with TRBJ2-3; D is perhaps TRBD2 (5 bases). Germline V lookup: CDR1 SGHTA, CDR2 FQGTGA. Trimming shortened V by 5 bases and J by 1 base, and 13 bases separated the two germline ends. There are 15 residues in the CDR3. Here the CDR3 reads CASSPTEGGTDTQYF. CDR3 sequence (DNA): TGTGCCAGCAGCCCAACCGAGGGAGGCACAGATACGCAGTATTTT.

This clone was counted between two and nine times. This chain connects TRBV2 to TRBJ2-7; 11 nucleotides match TRBD2. Germline V gives CDR1 SNHLY, CDR2 FYNNEI. V lost 6 bases and J lost 3; bases outside the gene matches: 4. The CDR3 is 14 residues long. The CDR3 loop reads CASSPGTSGYEQYF. The CDR3 DNA follows: TGTGCCAGCAGCCCCGGGACTAGCGGCTACGAGCAGTACTTC.

J is TRBJ2-7 and V is TRBV7-9; D perhaps matches TRBD2 (6 bases). Germline V gene sequence: CDR1 SEHNR, CDR2 FQNEAQ (reference sequence). Trimming cost V 1 base and J 5 bases, with 12 bases left between them. The CDR3 totals 14 residues. The CDR3 loop is CASSLVAGINEQYF. As DNA, the CDR3 is TGTGCCAGCAGCTTAGTTGCGGGAATCAACGAGCAGTACTTC.

V gene TRBV15 combines with J gene TRBJ2-7; maybe TRBD1 (7 bases). CDR1 and CDR2 (germline): LNHNV, YYDKDF (reference sequence). There are 14 residues in the CDR3. V shed 4 bases and J shed 2 bases, with 12 bases lying between them. CDR3 residues: CATSTTGEAYEQYF. CDR3 nucleotides: TGTGCCACCAGCACCACAGGGGAGGCCTACGAGCAGTACTTC.

The genes are TRBV6-5 and TRBJ2-5; tentatively, D is TRBD2 (6 bases). The ends were cut back, 7 bases at V and 3 bases at J, with 12 bases in the middle. CDR1 and CDR2 from the germline V gene are MNHEY and SVGAGI. The CDR3 runs to 13 residues. CDR3 loop: CASTRDLKETQYF. Written as DNA, the CDR3 is TGTGCCAGCACCAGGGACTTGAAAGAGACCCAGTACTTC.

CDR3 nucleotide sequence: TGTGCCAGCAGCACCGGACTAGCGGGGGGAAATGAGCAGTTCTTC. It translates to CASSTGLAGGNEQFF. The rearrangement links TRBV7-2 to TRBJ2-1; 14 nucleotides align to TRBD2. Unmatched junction bases numbered 4, after V lost 5 bases and J lost 7 bases. Germline assignment: CDR1 SGHTA and CDR2 FQGNSA. This CDR3 is built from 15 residues.